The entry below gives a single T cell receptor (beta chain) sequence along with its context. Its target is not known. A read error may explain this, as a much larger clone is one base away. Peripheral blood genomic DNA, not sorted cells or RNA, was the template. Rearranged V-D-J TRB sequences were amplified with a mixed TRB-A/B primer pool. MiXCR was run by TCRdb on the multiplex PCR reads, yielding one entry per CDR3 protein. The sample has 4,500 to 5,000 distinct CDR3 sequences, 20% to 25% seen once; the top ten hold 8% to 10%. There are 17 residues in the CDR3. Per germline, CDR1 MNHEY and CDR2 SVGEGT. After removal of 4 bases from V and 8 bases from J, the junction contained 15 bases not matched to a gene. These data come from a study of T cell repertoires in aging, cancer and after chemotherapy. Study outcomes and limitations: No conclusions about immunological memory after chemotherapy can be drawn from the repertoire data. In cancer patients, declining TCR diversity with age involved lost richness and lost evenness. Untreated cancer patients had significantly lower blood TCR diversity than age-matched healthy donors.

Sequencing used blood. The clonotype originates from a human donor in good health. The donor label of this sample is uncertain. The J gene is TRBJ2-1, the V gene TRBV6-2 or TRBV6-3, with TRBD2 matching 9 bases. DNA of the CDR3: TGTGCCAGCAGTTGGTCCCCCCCTAGCGGGATGTACGATGAGCAGTTCTTC. This codes for CASSWSPPSGMYDEQFF.